The present T cell receptor beta chain was sequenced within a study of identical twins. In the case of this clonotype: Its antigen is not identified.

TCRdb analysed the 5' RACE reads with MiXCR anew, one entry per CDR3 protein. This table holds a few hundred thousand distinct CDR3 sequences, roughly 9% found once. Overall study results and limits: Twins' excess sharing was less marked for out-of-frame beta sequences.

This sequence originates from a woman aged 45-65 years in good health. Sequences were obtained from naive T cells sorted from blood.

CDR3 in DNA: TGTGCCAGCAGCTTGAATGACGAGGATACGCAGTATTTT. Its protein is CASSLNDEDTQYF. The chain joins TRBV5-6 to TRBJ2-3; D is ambiguous. V was shortened by 1 base and J by 6 bases, with 9 bases between the two germline ends. Germline CDR1 reads SGHDT; CDR2 reads YYEEEE. The CDR3 contains 13 residues. Full variable domain (missing parts from reference TRBV5-6 and TRBJ2-3): DAGVTQSPTHLIKTRGQQVTLRCSPKSGHDTVSWYQQALGQGPQFIFQYYEEEERQRGNFPDRFSGHQFPNYSSELNVNALLLGDSALYLCASSLNDEDTQYFGPGTRLTVL.